This T cell receptor beta chain was identified in a study of blood T cell repertoires in COVID-19. Germline CDR1 reads SEHNR; CDR2 reads FQNEAQ (reference sequence). V dropped 6 bases and J dropped 5 bases, with 14 bases sitting between them. The CDR3 covers 13 residues. Sequencing used immunoSEQ multiplex PCR; TCRdb keeps in-frame clones, though not all of them. Found here are 250,000 or so clones, roughly 80% of them singletons; the top ten hold around 3.3%. Sequenced input: peripheral blood. The rearrangement joins TRBV7-9 to TRBJ2-7; D might be TRBD1 (5 bases). The clonotype was recovered from a woman aged 18 to 35 with acute or convalescent COVID-19. The CDR3 region has the DNA TGTGCCAGCAGTCATGCAGGGTCACACGAGCAGTACTTC. Translated: CASSHAGSHEQYF. Drawing the rest from reference TRBV7-9 and TRBJ2-7, the complete variable domain is DTGVSQNPRHKITKRGQNVTFRCDPISEHNRLYWYRQTLGQGPEFLTYFQNEAQLEKSRLLSDRFSAERPKGSFSTLEIQRTEQGDSAMYLCASSHAGSHEQYFGPGTRLTVT.